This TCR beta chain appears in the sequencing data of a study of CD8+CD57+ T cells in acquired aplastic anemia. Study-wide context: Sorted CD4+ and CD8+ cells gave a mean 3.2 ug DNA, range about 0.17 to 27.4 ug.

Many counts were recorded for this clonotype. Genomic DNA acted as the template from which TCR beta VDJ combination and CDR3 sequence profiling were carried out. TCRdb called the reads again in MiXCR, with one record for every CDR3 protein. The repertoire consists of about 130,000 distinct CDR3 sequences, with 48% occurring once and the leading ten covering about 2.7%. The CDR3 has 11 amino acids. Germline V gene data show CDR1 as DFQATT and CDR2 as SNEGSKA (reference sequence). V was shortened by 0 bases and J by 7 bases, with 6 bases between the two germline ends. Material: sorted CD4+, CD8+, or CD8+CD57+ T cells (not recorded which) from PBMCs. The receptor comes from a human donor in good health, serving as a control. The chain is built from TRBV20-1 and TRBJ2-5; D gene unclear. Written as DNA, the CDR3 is TGCAGTGCTAGAGATGAGGTGACCCAGTACTTC. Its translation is CSARDEVTQYF.